This T cell receptor (beta chain) is from a study of T cells in Graves' hyperthyroidism and ophthalmopathy. Overall study results and limits: Ophthalmopathy, as predicted by the model, came a median 6.5 months after the prediction.

The diagnostic basis comprised clinical symptoms, serum thyroxine and TRAb, thyroid ultrasound and orbital computed tomography. Fresh peripheral blood, 9.5 to 10 ml of it, supplied the PBMCs. TCR beta CDR3 sequences were amplified from RNA transcripts. An initial round of RT-PCR targeting the TCR CDR3 relied on the HTBI primer set. Each CDR3 protein gets one entry after TCRdb re-called the multiplex PCR reads with MiXCR. This table has 300,000 to 450,000 distinct CDR3 sequences, less than 15% appearing once. The table lists this clonotype with many counts. Its antigen is unidentified. CDR1 MNHNS and CDR2 SASEGT come from the germline V gene. V was pared by 4 bases and J by 1 base, with 20 bases between. The CDR3 is 17 amino acids.

The TCR was taken from a woman younger than 30 with Graves' hyperthyroidism. The sequenced material came from blood. V and J are TRBV6-1 and TRBJ2-7; D may be TRBD1 (5 bases). CDR3 residues: CASSVGQGKVNSYEQYF. DNA of the CDR3: TGTGCCAGCAGTGTGGGGCAGGGAAAGGTTAATTCCTACGAGCAGTACTTC.